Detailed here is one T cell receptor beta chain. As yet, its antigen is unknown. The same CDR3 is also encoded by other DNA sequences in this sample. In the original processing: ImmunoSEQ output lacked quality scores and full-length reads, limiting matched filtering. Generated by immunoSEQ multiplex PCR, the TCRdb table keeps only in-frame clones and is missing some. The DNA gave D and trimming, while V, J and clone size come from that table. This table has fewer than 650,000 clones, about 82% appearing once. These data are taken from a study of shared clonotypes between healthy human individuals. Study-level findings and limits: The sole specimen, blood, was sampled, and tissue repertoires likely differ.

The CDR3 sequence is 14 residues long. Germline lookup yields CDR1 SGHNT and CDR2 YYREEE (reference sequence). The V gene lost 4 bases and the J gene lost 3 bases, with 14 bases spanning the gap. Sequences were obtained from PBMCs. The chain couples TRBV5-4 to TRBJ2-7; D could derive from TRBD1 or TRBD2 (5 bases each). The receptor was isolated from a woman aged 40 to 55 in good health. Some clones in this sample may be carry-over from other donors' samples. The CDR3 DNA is TGTGCCAGCAGCCAACCGGGACCGCGCTACGAGCAGTACTTC. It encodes CASSQPGPRYEQYF.